The 21 T cell receptor beta chains below come from one sample, sequenced in a study of post-analysis software for immune sequencing data. Tagging with unique molecular identifiers was a feature of the TCR beta cDNA libraries. TCRdb recomputed calls from the PCR reads with MiXCR, one row per CDR3 protein. The table has hundreds of thousands of distinct CDR3 sequences, roughly 45% seen once. Their antigens are not known. Regarding the study as a whole: Among 5 or 6 TRBV segments more frequent in patients than controls were TRBV5-6, TRBV5-1 and TRBV20-1.

The sample taken for sequencing was blood. These receptors were obtained from a girl aged 10-17 years with multiple sclerosis.

In its sample, this clonotype was seen a few times. This sequence joins TRBV5-1 and TRBJ2-1, with TRBD2 as a possible D gene (5 bases). V gave up 3 bases and J gave up 3 bases, with 13 bases separating them. Germline V CDR1 and CDR2: SGHRS, YFSETQ. The CDR3 has 15 residues. CDR3 DNA sequence: TGCGCCAGCAGCTGGAGCGGTATCCTCTACAATGAGCAGTTCTTC. Its protein is CASSWSGILYNEQFF. Full variable domain (remainder filled in from reference TRBV5-1 and TRBJ2-1): KAGVTQTPRYLIKTRGQQVTLSCSPISGHRSVSWYQQTPGQGLQFLFEYFSETQRNKGNFPGRFSGRQFSNSRSEMNVSTLELGDSALYLCASSWSGILYNEQFFGPGTRLTVL.

The rearrangement uses TRBV12-3 or TRBV12-4 and TRBJ1-1; TRBD1 agrees at 7 bases. The length of the CDR3 is 13 residues. V trimming: 5 bases; J trimming: 4 bases; junction bases outside the gene matches: 4. The CDR3 bases are TGTGCCAGCAGTACAGGGGAGGGCACTGAAGCTTTCTTT. Translating it yields CASSTGEGTEAFF.

There are a few counts of this clonotype. The chain recombines TRBV10-3 with TRBJ1-5, with 8 bases that match TRBD1. J gave up 6 bases and V 4 bases, and 5 bases lay outside the gene matches. Germline lookup yields CDR1 ENHRY and CDR2 SYGVKD. The CDR3 length is 14 residues. The CDR3 is CAISADRVGQPQHF. CDR3 bases: TGTGCCATCAGTGCGGACAGGGTGGGTCAGCCCCAGCATTTT.

This clonotype has only a few counts. This sequence joins TRBV5-1 and TRBJ2-3; D assignment may be TRBD1 or TRBD2 (5 bases each). Germline CDR1 and CDR2: SGHRS and YFSETQ. The V end lost 4 bases, the J end lost 6 bases, and 18 bases lay between the germline ends. CDR3 length equals 15 residues. CDR3: CASSVSGTLGDTQYF. In DNA, the CDR3 is TGCGCCAGCAGCGTGTCCGGGACCCTGGGGGATACGCAGTATTTT. Full variable domain (outside the CDR3, taken from reference TRBV5-1 and TRBJ2-3): KAGVTQTPRYLIKTRGQQVTLSCSPISGHRSVSWYQQTPGQGLQFLFEYFSETQRNKGNFPGRFSGRQFSNSRSEMNVSTLELGDSALYLCASSVSGTLGDTQYFGPGTRLTVL.

V and J are TRBV10-3 and TRBJ1-6; D may be TRBD1 (6 bases). The germline V gene has CDR1 ENHRY and CDR2 SYGVKD. The CDR3 covers 14 residues. Trimming shortened V by 6 bases and J by 3 bases, and 9 bases separated the two germline ends. The CDR3 protein is CAIRTGNYNSPLHF. CDR3 sequence (DNA): TGTGCCATCAGAACAGGGAACTATAATTCACCCCTCCACTTT.

This clonotype was picked up a small number of times. The rearrangement uses TRBV13 and TRBJ2-7, with a weak D call TRBD2 (5 bases). CDR1 and CDR2 (germline): PRHDT, FYEKMQ (reference sequence). With 1 base removed from V and 0 bases from J, the gap between germline ends came to 7 bases. CDR3 length equals 14 residues. The CDR3 region has the DNA TGTGCCAGCAGCTTAGCTAGCAGCTCCTACGAGCAGTACTTC. This encodes CASSLASSSYEQYF. Combining the CDR3 with reference TRBV13 and TRBJ2-7 gives the whole variable domain AAGVIQSPRHLIKEKRETATLKCYPIPRHDTVYWYQQGPGQDPQFLISFYEKMQSDKGSIPDRFSAQQFSDYHSELNMSSLELGDSALYFCASSLASSSYEQYFGPGTRLTVT.

This clonotype was detected only a few times. The chain is built from TRBV29-1 and TRBJ1-1, with D unclear. V lost 3 bases to trimming and J lost 3 bases, with 5 bases between them. Germline values: CDR1 SQVTM, CDR2 ANQGSEA. The CDR3 is 11 residues long. CDR3 sequence: CSVERDTEAFF. The CDR3 DNA follows: TGCAGCGTTGAGAGGGACACTGAAGCTTTCTTT.

J is TRBJ2-1 and V is TRBV3-1; either TRBD1 or TRBD2 may supply D (6 bases each). Germline-derived CDR1 and CDR2 are LGHDT and YNNKEL (reference sequence). CDR3 length equals 14 residues. V lost 4 bases, J lost 9 bases, and 16 bases lay in between. CDR3 protein: CASSPRGAQGEQFF. In DNA form, the CDR3 reads TGTGCCAGCAGCCCTAGGGGGGCGCAGGGTGAGCAGTTCTTC.

V is TRBV4-1 and J is TRBJ2-1; weak D call: TRBD2 (6 bases). The CDR3 is made up of 15 amino acids. V lost 4 bases and J lost 6, with 16 bases in between. The V gene's germline CDR1 is MGHRA and CDR2 YSYEKL. CDR3 DNA: TGCGCCAGCAGCCTGAGCCCGATGGGGGGCAATGAGCAGTTCTTC. It codes for CASSLSPMGGNEQFF.

The chain carries TRBV28 and TRBJ2-5; D unresolved. The J call is uncertain, as TRBJ2-7 better fits the DNA end. In germline, CDR1 is MDHEN, CDR2 SYDVKM. There are 13 residues in the CDR3. The CDR3 loop is CASSLVNTYEQYF. The CDR3 nucleotides read TGTGCCAGCAGTTTGGTAAATACCTACGAGCAGTACTTC.

The chain has TRBV20-1 and TRBJ1-2; D possibly corresponds to TRBD1 (5 bases). Trimming left V 6 bases short and J 4 bases short, with 15 bases between. CDR3 length: 13 residues. CDR1 and CDR2 (germline): DFQATT, SNEGSKA (reference sequence). In DNA, the CDR3 is TGCAGTGCCACCCGGGACTCCACCTATGGCTACACCTTC. This gives the protein CSATRDSTYGYTF.

This clonotype appeared a few times. The genes are TRBV7-8 and TRBJ2-5; no definite D call. V lost 1 base, J lost 0 bases, and 6 bases lay in between. The CDR3 extends over 14 amino acids. Germline lookup yields CDR1 SGHVS and CDR2 FQNEAQ. The CDR3 nucleotides read TGTGCCAGCAGCTTAGTTATGTACCAAGAGACCCAGTACTTC. Translating gives CASSLVMYQETQYF.

This chain joins TRBV10-3 and TRBJ2-5, with TRBD1 matching over 9 bases. The length of the CDR3 is 15 residues. Trimming cost V 4 bases and J 11 bases; bases outside gene matches: 14. Germline V gene lookup returns CDR1 ENHRY and CDR2 SYGVKD. CDR3 protein: CAISVSDRGLGEQYF. The CDR3 coding sequence is TGTGCCATCAGTGTGTCGGACAGGGGATTGGGTGAGCAGTACTTC.

The chain uses TRBV20-1 and TRBJ2-1, with TRBD2 matching over 8 bases. V dropped 3 bases and J dropped 9; count of bases not matched to a gene: 31. Germline V gene data show CDR1 as DFQATT and CDR2 as SNEGSKA (reference sequence). This CDR3 is built from 21 residues. The CDR3 sequence is CSASRYRWDRLASARRVEQFF. In nucleotides, the CDR3 is TGCAGTGCTAGCCGCTACCGATGGGACCGACTAGCGTCTGCTCGGCGAGTTGAGCAGTTCTTC.

This clonotype was observed a few times. The rearrangement joins TRBV12-3 or TRBV12-4 to TRBJ2-7, with 8 bases aligning to TRBD1. CDR3 length: 16 amino acids. The junction had 8 bases not matched to a gene; V was cut back by 1 base and J by 3 bases. The CDR3 DNA reads as TGTGCCAGCAGTTTAGGCCCGGGACAGGCGAGCTACGAGCAGTACTTC. Protein sequence: CASSLGPGQASYEQYF.

The chain couples TRBV7-2 to TRBJ2-7, with D perhaps TRBD2 (6 bases). V lost 5 bases to trimming and J lost 2 bases, with 13 bases between them. Germline CDR1 reads SGHTA; CDR2 reads FQGNSA. The CDR3 length is 14 residues. In DNA, the CDR3 is TGTGCCAGCAGCCCGGGCGGGACTGCCTACGAGCAGTACTTC. Translation gives CASSPGGTAYEQYF.

This chain joins TRBV4-1 and TRBJ2-7; tentative D call: TRBD2 (5 bases). Deletions cut 0 bases from V and 6 bases from J, with 18 bases between. CDR1 is MGHRA, CDR2 YSYEKL, per germline. This CDR3 is 16 amino acids long. The DNA for the CDR3 is TGCGCCAGCAGCCAAGACTGGACCGCAGGCGAGGGCGAGCAGTACTTC. Translating it yields CASSQDWTAGEGEQYF.

This clonotype was recorded a few times. This chain links TRBV4-1 with TRBJ2-3; weak D call: TRBD1 (6 bases). V gave up 1 base and J gave up 4 bases, with 15 bases separating them. The CDR3 sequence is 16 residues long. Germline V CDR1 and CDR2: MGHRA, YSYEKL. This chain's CDR3 is CASSQGQGIWSDTQYF. The CDR3 DNA reads as TGCGCCAGCAGCCAAGGGCAGGGGATTTGGTCAGATACGCAGTATTTT.

The chain employs TRBV7-9 and TRBJ2-5; D tentatively fits TRBD1 or TRBD2 (5 bases each). The CDR3 runs 13 residues. The V and J ends lost 6 bases and 11 bases respectively, with 19 bases between them. Per the germline V gene, CDR1 is SEHNR and CDR2 is FQNEAQ (reference sequence). This chain's CDR3 is CASSPGTPRSQYF. CDR3 nucleotide sequence: TGTGCCAGCAGTCCGGGGACCCCAAGGAGTCAGTACTTC. Variable domain in full (rest from reference TRBV7-9 and TRBJ2-5): DTGVSQNPRHKITKRGQNVTFRCDPISEHNRLYWYRQTLGQGPEFLTYFQNEAQLEKSRLLSDRFSAERPKGSFSTLEIQRTEQGDSAMYLCASSPGTPRSQYFGPGTRLLVL.

The genes are TRBV6-6 and TRBJ2-1; TRBD2 matches 9 bases. This CDR3 is 16 amino acids long. Trimming took 4 bases from V and 10 from J; bases not matched to a gene: 14. CDR1 is MNHNY, CDR2 SVGAGI, per germline (reference sequence). The chain's CDR3 is CASSSRTSAGDSEQFF. The CDR3 DNA sequence: TGTGCCAGCAGTTCAAGGACTAGCGCGGGAGACAGCGAGCAGTTCTTC.

The gene calls are TRBV7-2 and TRBJ2-7, with D perhaps being TRBD1 or TRBD2 (5 bases each). V was trimmed by 3 bases and J by 7 bases, leaving 13 bases between them. This CDR3 contains 13 residues. In germline, CDR1 is SGHTA, CDR2 FQGNSA. CDR3 DNA: TGTGCCAGCAGCTTTGGCTCCGAGGGGGAGCAGTACTTC. It is translated as CASSFGSEGEQYF.